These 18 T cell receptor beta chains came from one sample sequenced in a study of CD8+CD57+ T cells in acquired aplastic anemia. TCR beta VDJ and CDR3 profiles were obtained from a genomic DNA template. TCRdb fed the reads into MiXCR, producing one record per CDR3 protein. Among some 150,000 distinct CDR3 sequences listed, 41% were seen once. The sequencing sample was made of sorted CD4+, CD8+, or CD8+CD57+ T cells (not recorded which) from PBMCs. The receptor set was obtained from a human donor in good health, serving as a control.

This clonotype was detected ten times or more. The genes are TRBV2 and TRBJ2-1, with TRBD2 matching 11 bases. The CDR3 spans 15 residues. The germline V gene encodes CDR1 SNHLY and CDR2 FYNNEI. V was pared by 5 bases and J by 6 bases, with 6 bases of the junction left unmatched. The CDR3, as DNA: TGTGCCAGCAGTCCCACTAGCGGGAGAGGCAATGAGCAGTTCTTC. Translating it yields CASSPTSGRGNEQFF.

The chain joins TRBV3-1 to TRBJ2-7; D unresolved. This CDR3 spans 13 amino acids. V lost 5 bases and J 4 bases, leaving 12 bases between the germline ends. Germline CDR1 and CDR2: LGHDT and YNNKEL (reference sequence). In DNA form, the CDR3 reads TGTGCCAGCAGCTCCTCAGTTGGGTACGAGCAGTACTTC. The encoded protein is CASSSSVGYEQYF.

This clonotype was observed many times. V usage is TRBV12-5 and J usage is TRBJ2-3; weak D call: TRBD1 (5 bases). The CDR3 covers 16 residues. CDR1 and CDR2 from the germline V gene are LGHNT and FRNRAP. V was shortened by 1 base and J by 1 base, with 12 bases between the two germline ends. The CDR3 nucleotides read TGTGCTAGTGGTTTGGGACAGACTTCTGGCACAGATACGCAGTATTTT. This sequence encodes CASGLGQTSGTDTQYF.

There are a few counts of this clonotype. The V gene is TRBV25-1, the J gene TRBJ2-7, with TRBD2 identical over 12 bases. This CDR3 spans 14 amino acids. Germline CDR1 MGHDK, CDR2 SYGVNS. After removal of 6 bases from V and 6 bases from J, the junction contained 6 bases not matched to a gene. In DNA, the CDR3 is TGTGCCAGCAGACGACTAGCGGGAGAAGGCGAGCAGTACTTC. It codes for CASRRLAGEGEQYF.

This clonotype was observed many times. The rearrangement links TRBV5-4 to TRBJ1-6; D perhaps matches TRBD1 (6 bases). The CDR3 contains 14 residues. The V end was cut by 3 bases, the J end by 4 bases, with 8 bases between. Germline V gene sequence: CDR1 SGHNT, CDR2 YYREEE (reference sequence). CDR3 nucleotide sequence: TGTGCCAGCAGCTCACAGGGTTATAATTCACCCCTCCACTTT. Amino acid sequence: CASSSQGYNSPLHF. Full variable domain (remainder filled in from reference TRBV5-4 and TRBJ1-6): ETGVTQSPTHLIKTRGQQVTLRCSSQSGHNTVSWYQQALGQGPQFIFQYYREEENGRGNFPPRFSGLQFPNYSSELNVNALELDDSALYLCASSSQGYNSPLHFGNGTRLTVT.

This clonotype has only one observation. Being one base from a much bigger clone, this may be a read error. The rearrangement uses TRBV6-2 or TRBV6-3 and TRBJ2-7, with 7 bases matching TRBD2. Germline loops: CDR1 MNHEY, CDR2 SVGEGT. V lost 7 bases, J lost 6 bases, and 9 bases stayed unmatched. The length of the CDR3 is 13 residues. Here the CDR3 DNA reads TGTGCCAGCATCGGGACTAATCCCTGCGAGCAGTACTTC. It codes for CASIGTNPCEQYF.

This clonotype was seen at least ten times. In DNA, the CDR3 is TGTGCCAGCAGCGAGACTAGCGGGAGGGTCGATACGCAGTATTTT. Its protein is CASSETSGRVDTQYF. The chain carries TRBV9 and TRBJ2-3; 14 positions agree with TRBD2. Trimming at V came to 3 bases and at J to 6 bases, leaving 3 bases not matched to a gene. Germline CDR1 SGDLS, CDR2 YYNGEE. The CDR3 totals 15 residues.

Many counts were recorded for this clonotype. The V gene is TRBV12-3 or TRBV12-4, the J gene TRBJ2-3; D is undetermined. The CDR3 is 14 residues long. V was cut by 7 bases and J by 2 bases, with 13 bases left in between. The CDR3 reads CASKKQLYTDTQYF. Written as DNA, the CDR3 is TGTGCCAGCAAAAAACAGCTTTACACAGATACGCAGTATTTT.

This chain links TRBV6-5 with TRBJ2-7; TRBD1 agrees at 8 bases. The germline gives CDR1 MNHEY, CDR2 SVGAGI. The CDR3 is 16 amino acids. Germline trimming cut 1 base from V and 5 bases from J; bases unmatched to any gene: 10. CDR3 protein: CASSYLLDRGFHEQYF. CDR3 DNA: TGTGCCAGCAGTTACTTACTTGACAGGGGCTTCCACGAGCAGTACTTC.

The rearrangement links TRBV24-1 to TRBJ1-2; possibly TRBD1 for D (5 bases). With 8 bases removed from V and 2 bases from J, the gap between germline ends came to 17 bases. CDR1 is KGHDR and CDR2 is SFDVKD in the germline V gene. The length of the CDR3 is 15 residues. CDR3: CATTASTGTNYGYTF. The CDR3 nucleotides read TGTGCCACCACCGCCTCTACCGGGACGAACTATGGCTACACCTTC.

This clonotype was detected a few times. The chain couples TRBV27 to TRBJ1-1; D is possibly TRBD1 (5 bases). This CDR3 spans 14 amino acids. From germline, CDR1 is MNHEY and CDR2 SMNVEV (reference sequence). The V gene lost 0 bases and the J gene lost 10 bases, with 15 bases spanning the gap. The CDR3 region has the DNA TGTGCCAGCAGTTTATCACCAGGGCTCCCGGGAGCTTTCTTT. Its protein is CASSLSPGLPGAFF.

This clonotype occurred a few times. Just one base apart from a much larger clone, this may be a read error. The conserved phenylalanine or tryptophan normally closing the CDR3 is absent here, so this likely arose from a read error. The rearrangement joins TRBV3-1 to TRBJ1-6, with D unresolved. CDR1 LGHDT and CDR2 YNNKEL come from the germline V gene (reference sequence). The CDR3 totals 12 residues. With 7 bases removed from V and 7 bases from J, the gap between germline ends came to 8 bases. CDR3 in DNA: TGTGCCAGCAATCTAAGGAATTCACCCCTCCACTCT. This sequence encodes CASNLRNSPLHS.

The CDR3 region has the DNA TGTGCCAGCAGCTTAAATTTCCAAGAGACCCAGTACTTC. As protein: CASSLNFQETQYF. The chain is built from TRBV7-8 and TRBJ2-5; D is unclear. The V gene lost 2 bases and the J gene lost 1 base, with 5 bases spanning the gap. The CDR3 contains 13 residues. CDR1 and CDR2 (germline): SGHVS, FQNEAQ.

In nucleotides, the CDR3 is TGTGCCAGCAGACGGACAGGGGGACATGAGCAGTTCTTC. It yields the protein CASRRTGGHEQFF. The chain is built from TRBV28 and TRBJ2-1, with 10 bases fitting TRBD1. This CDR3 spans 13 amino acids. The V segment lost 6 bases and the J segment 8 bases; nucleotides outside the gene matches: 4. Looked up from germline, CDR1 is MDHEN and CDR2 is SYDVKM. Full variable domain (missing parts from reference TRBV28 and TRBJ2-1): DVKVTQSSRYLVKRTGEKVFLECVQDMDHENMFWYRQDPGLGLRLIYFSYDVKMKEKGDIPEGYSVSREKKERFSLILESASTNQTSMYLCASRRTGGHEQFFGPGTRLTVL.

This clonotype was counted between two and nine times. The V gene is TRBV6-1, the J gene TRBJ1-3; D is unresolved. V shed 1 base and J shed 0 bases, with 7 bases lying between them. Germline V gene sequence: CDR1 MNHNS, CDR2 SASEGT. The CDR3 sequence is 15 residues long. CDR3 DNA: TGTGCCAGCAGTGAAGGAACCGCCTCTGGAAACACCATATATTTT. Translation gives CASSEGTASGNTIYF.

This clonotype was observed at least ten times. Here the CDR3 reads CASSLGRIYEQYF. The CDR3 DNA is TGTGCCAGCAGCCTTGGACGCATTTACGAGCAGTACTTC. The V call is TRBV5-5, the J call TRBJ2-7; D not resolved. V was cut by 4 bases and J by 4 bases, with 12 bases left in between. This CDR3 is 13 amino acids long. CDR1 SGHKS and CDR2 YYEKEE come from the germline V gene (reference sequence).

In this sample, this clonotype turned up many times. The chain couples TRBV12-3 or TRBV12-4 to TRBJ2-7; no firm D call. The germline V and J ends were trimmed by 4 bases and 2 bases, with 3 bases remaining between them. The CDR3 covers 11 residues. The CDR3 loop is CASSYTYEQYF. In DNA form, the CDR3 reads TGTGCCAGCAGTTATACCTACGAGCAGTACTTC.

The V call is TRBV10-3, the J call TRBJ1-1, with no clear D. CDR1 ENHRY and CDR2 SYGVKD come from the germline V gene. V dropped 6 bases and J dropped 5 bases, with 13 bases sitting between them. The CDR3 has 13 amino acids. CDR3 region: CAISPRDGTEAFF. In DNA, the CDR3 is TGTGCCATCAGCCCACGGGATGGGACTGAAGCTTTCTTT.